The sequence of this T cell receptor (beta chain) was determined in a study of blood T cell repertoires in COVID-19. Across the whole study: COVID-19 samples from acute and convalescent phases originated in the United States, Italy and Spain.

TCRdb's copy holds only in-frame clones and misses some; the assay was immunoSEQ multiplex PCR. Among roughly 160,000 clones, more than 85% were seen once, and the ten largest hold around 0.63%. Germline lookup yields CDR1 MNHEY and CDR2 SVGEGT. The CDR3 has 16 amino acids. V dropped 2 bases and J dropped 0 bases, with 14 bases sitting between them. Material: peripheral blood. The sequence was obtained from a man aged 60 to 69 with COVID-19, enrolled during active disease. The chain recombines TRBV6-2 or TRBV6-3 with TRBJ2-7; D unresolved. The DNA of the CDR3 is TGTGCCAGCAGTTACCAACCCGCCCGGAGCTCCTACGAGCAGTACTTC. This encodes CASSYQPARSSYEQYF.